A selection of T cell receptor beta chains follows, all from one sample in a study of blood T cell repertoires in COVID-19. Produced via immunoSEQ multiplex PCR; TCRdb's table is partial and in-frame only. Of about 170,000 clones listed, approximately 82% are singletons. Sequenced sample: peripheral blood. The receptors were sampled from a woman in her seventies who had recovered from COVID-19. Both conserved end residues are trimmed from each CDR3. Fields, in order: CDR3 length, J gene, V gene, CDR3 protein.

len: 12
j_gene: TRBJ1-2
v_gene: TRBV5-4
CDR3aa: ASSTGQELYGYT

len: 13
j_gene: TRBJ2-1
v_gene: TRBV4-2
CDR3aa: ASTTKPSSYNEQF

len: 12
j_gene: TRBJ2-3
v_gene: TRBV7-9
CDR3aa: ASSPRGGEDTQY

len: 12
j_gene: TRBJ2-7
v_gene: TRBV3-1/TRBV3-2
CDR3aa: ASSQAGSAYEQY

len: 12
j_gene: TRBJ2-7
v_gene: TRBV21-1
CDR3aa: ASRRDRATGEQY

len: 11
j_gene: TRBJ1-2
v_gene: TRBV3-1/TRBV3-2
CDR3aa: ASSQGGHYGYT

len: 16
j_gene: TRBJ1-6
v_gene: TRBV10-1
CDR3aa: ASSPYGQGTVVDSPLH

len: 14
j_gene: TRBJ2-6
v_gene: TRBV4-2
CDR3aa: ASSQDDRSGANVLT

len: 11
j_gene: TRBJ1-2
v_gene: TRBV18
CDR3aa: ASSPQDSYGYT

len: 12
j_gene: TRBJ2-1
v_gene: TRBV11-2
CDR3aa: ASSSGGRYNEQF

len: 13
j_gene: TRBJ1-4
v_gene: TRBV9
CDR3aa: ASSVGFRLNEKLF

len: 14
j_gene: TRBJ2-1
v_gene: TRBV19
CDR3aa: ASSSSGRPSYNEQF

len: 12
j_gene: TRBJ2-5
v_gene: TRBV5-4
CDR3aa: ASSFEGPGETQY

len: 14
j_gene: TRBJ2-3
v_gene: TRBV19
CDR3aa: ASSMNGGTQGYTQY

len: 12
j_gene: TRBJ2-1
v_gene: TRBV7-9
CDR3aa: ASSLAGTGGEQF

len: 12
j_gene: TRBJ1-6
v_gene: TRBV6-5
CDR3aa: ASSWEGHNSPLH

len: 13
j_gene: TRBJ2-3
v_gene: TRBV5-1
CDR3aa: ASSLGLAGTDTQY

len: 14
j_gene: TRBJ2-1
v_gene: TRBV7-6
CDR3aa: ASSLSPGTGGNEQF

len: 10
j_gene: TRBJ2-7
v_gene: TRBV6-5
CDR3aa: ASRTDRDREY

len: 17
j_gene: TRBJ1-5
v_gene: TRBV19
CDR3aa: ASSMGLGPGQGFGQPQH